Following are 22 T cell receptor beta chains from one sample sequenced in a study of cytomegalovirus exposure and HLA in healthy donors. TCRdb's table, derived via immunoSEQ multiplex PCR, lists solely in-frame clones and lacks some. The sample has some 200,000 clones; more than 65% are singletons. Sequencing used PBMCs. Every receptor here comes from a woman between 18 and 29 years old in good health and CMV-seropositive.

This clone appeared a single time. The CDR3 loop reads CASSPGGLNAGEQYF. DNA for the CDR3: TGCGCCAGCAGCCCGGGAGGGCTAAACGCGGGCGAGCAGTACTTC. The J gene is TRBJ2-7, the V gene TRBV5-1; TRBD2 agrees at 8 bases. This CDR3 has 15 amino acids. Looked up from germline, CDR1 is SGHRS and CDR2 is YFSETQ. J lost 6 bases, V lost 4 bases, and 12 bases had no gene match.

The chain employs TRBV29-1 and TRBJ1-5; 7 bases match TRBD1. Germline CDR1 is SQVTM and CDR2 is ANQGSEA. This CDR3 contains 14 residues. The V segment lost 6 bases and the J segment 1 base; nucleotides outside the gene matches: 6. CDR3 nucleotides: TGCAGCGTAAAACTGACAGGGAGCAATCAGCCCCAGCATTTT. Translation gives CSVKLTGSNQPQHF.

The chain links TRBV4-3 to TRBJ1-2; D may be TRBD1 (5 bases). CDR3 length: 15 amino acids. Trimming cost V 0 bases and J 4 bases, with 12 bases left between them. Looked up from germline, CDR1 is LGHNA and CDR2 is YSLEER. For the CDR3, the DNA is TGCGCCAGCAGCCAAGAGCCAGGGCCCACCTATGGCTACACCTTC. Amino acids: CASSQEPGPTYGYTF.

The chain carries TRBV5-5 and TRBJ2-3, with D perhaps matching TRBD2 (7 bases). There are 13 residues in the CDR3. Germline CDR1 reads SGHKS; CDR2 reads YYEKEE (reference sequence). Trimming removed 6 bases at V and 6 bases at J, with 14 bases between. CDR3 sequence reads: CASTPAGADTQYF. CDR3 sequence (DNA): TGTGCCAGCACCCCGGCGGGGGCTGATACGCAGTATTTT. The complete variable domain, with remaining parts taken from reference TRBV5-5 and TRBJ2-3, reads DAGVTQSPTHLIKTRGQQVTLRCSPISGHKSVSWYQQVLGQGPQFIFQYYEKEERGRGNFPDRFSARQFPNYSSELNVNALLLGDSALYLCASTPAGADTQYFGPGTRLTVL.

The V call is TRBV7-8, the J call TRBJ1-1, with D maybe TRBD1 (5 bases). The CDR3 contains 14 residues. Germline CDR1 is SGHVS and CDR2 is FQNEAQ. V lost 5 bases and J 0 bases, leaving 10 bases between the germline ends. CDR3 DNA sequence: TGTGCCAGCAGCCCAGCAGGGATGAACACTGAAGCTTTCTTT. Its protein product is CASSPAGMNTEAFF.

V and J are TRBV5-6 and TRBJ1-2; D call uncertain. CDR3 length: 14 amino acids. Germline lookup yields CDR1 SGHDT and CDR2 YYEEEE. Trimming left V 0 bases short and J 0 bases short, with 6 bases between. The CDR3 protein is CASSLVGTNYGYTF. In DNA, the CDR3 is TGTGCCAGCAGCTTGGTGGGCACTAACTATGGCTACACCTTC. The entire variable domain, with the rest obtained from reference TRBV5-6 and TRBJ1-2, is as follows: DAGVTQSPTHLIKTRGQQVTLRCSPKSGHDTVSWYQQALGQGPQFIFQYYEEEERQRGNFPDRFSGHQFPNYSSELNVNALLLGDSALYLCASSLVGTNYGYTFGSGTRLTVV.

The rearrangement links TRBV5-4 to TRBJ2-1, with 13 bases identical to TRBD2. This CDR3 region has 15 residues. Germline CDR1 reads SGHNT; CDR2 reads YYREEE (reference sequence). V shed 4 bases and J 10 bases; nucleotides not matched to a gene: 8. DNA of the CDR3: TGTGCCAGCAGCCTACTAGCGGGGGGGCCGCTGGAGCAGTTCTTC. Translation: CASSLLAGGPLEQFF.

This chain connects TRBV15 to TRBJ1-5, with D unresolved. V shed 1 base and J shed 7 bases, with 8 bases lying between them. The length of the CDR3 is 13 residues. Germline V lookup: CDR1 LNHNV, CDR2 YYDKDF (reference sequence). CDR3 region: CATSRVLEQPQHF. The CDR3 bases are TGTGCCACCAGCAGAGTCTTGGAGCAGCCCCAGCATTTT.

This chain uses TRBV5-4 with TRBJ2-7; 9 nucleotides line up with TRBD1. Trimming removed 1 base from V and 5 bases from J; junction bases left unmatched: 1. Germline assignment: CDR1 SGHNT and CDR2 YYREEE (reference sequence). The CDR3 length is 13 residues. CDR3: CASSLTGGDEQYF. The CDR3 DNA is TGTGCCAGCAGCTTGACAGGGGGCGACGAGCAGTACTTC.

The chain has TRBV5-4 and TRBJ2-5, with D possibly matching TRBD2 (5 bases). The V and J ends lost 3 bases and 3 bases respectively, with 15 bases between them. The CDR3 runs to 15 residues. Germline V gives CDR1 SGHNT, CDR2 YYREEE (reference sequence). The chain's CDR3 is CASSSQRGQKETQYF. Written as DNA, the CDR3 is TGTGCCAGCAGCTCCCAAAGAGGGCAGAAAGAGACCCAGTACTTC.

The chain has TRBV7-8 and TRBJ2-3, with 9 positions matching TRBD1. The germline V gene has CDR1 SGHVS and CDR2 FQNEAQ. The junction had 6 bases not matched to a gene; V was cut back by 2 bases and J by 0 bases. CDR3 length equals 17 residues. CDR3 sequence: CASSLLTGTGSTDTQYF. CDR3 in DNA: TGTGCCAGCAGCTTATTGACCGGGACAGGGAGCACAGATACGCAGTATTTT.

The J gene is TRBJ2-2, the V gene TRBV5-1; TRBD2 aligns across 15 bases. The CDR3 has 16 residues. Germline V gene sequence: CDR1 SGHRS, CDR2 YFSETQ. The junction had 1 base not matched to a gene; V was cut back by 1 base and J by 6 bases. Written as DNA, the CDR3 is TGCGCCAGCAGCTTGAGGACTAGCGGGGGGGCCGGGGAGCTGTTTTTT. Protein: CASSLRTSGGAGELFF.

This clone came up a few times. Other DNA sequences from this sample encode an identical CDR3 as well. This chain connects TRBV6-5 to TRBJ1-2; D is possibly TRBD1 (6 bases). With 5 bases removed from V and 3 bases from J, the gap between germline ends came to 7 bases. The CDR3 contains 12 residues. Germline loops: CDR1 MNHEY, CDR2 SVGAGI. The CDR3: CASSRGYYGYTF. In nucleotides, the CDR3 is TGTGCCAGCAGTAGGGGGTACTATGGCTACACCTTC.

DNA for the CDR3: TGTGCCAGCAGCATTGGGGGCGCGTATAATTCACCCCTCCACTTT. Protein sequence: CASSIGGAYNSPLHF. The V call is TRBV6-6, the J call TRBJ1-6, with D possibly being TRBD1 (6 bases). The CDR3 has 15 residues. Germline CDR1 MNHNY, CDR2 SVGAGI (reference sequence). The ends were cut back, 6 bases at V and 4 bases at J, with 13 bases in the middle.

This rearrangement joins TRBV7-2 to TRBJ2-2, with 12 positions matching TRBD2. Germline-derived CDR1 and CDR2 are SGHTA and FQGNSA. J was trimmed by 4 bases and V by 0 bases; bases with no gene match: 9. The CDR3 is 19 residues long. As DNA, the CDR3 is TGTGCCAGCAGCTTAGCGGGCGCACTAGCGGGGGGTATCACCGGGGAGCTGTTTTTT. Translating it yields CASSLAGALAGGITGELFF.

J is TRBJ1-2 and V is TRBV10-2, with TRBD1 matching over 7 bases. The CDR3 has 15 amino acids. Per the germline V gene, CDR1 is WSHSY and CDR2 is SAAADI. Trimming took 6 bases from V and 1 from J; bases not matched to a gene: 8. The CDR3 spells CASSLWGTDNYGYTF. The CDR3 DNA follows: TGCGCCAGCAGCCTCTGGGGGACAGATAACTATGGCTACACCTTC.

The chain uses TRBV6-5 and TRBJ1-4; D gene ambiguous. The germline CDR1 and CDR2 sequences are MNHEY and SVGAGI. V was clipped by 5 bases and J by 0 bases, with 10 bases between them. The CDR3 spans 15 residues. The CDR3 DNA reads TGTGCCAGCAGTCCCGAGCTGACAACTAATGAAAAACTGTTTTTT. Translated, it gives CASSPELTTNEKLFF.

This chain connects TRBV5-5 to TRBJ2-5, with 11 bases aligning to TRBD2. The CDR3 is 13 amino acids. V dropped 0 bases and J dropped 10; count of bases not matched to a gene: 2. Germline CDR1 and CDR2: SGHKS and YYEKEE (reference sequence). The CDR3 sequence is CASSLVLAGGQYF. The CDR3 DNA reads TGTGCCAGCAGCTTGGTTCTAGCGGGAGGCCAGTACTTC.

The chain carries TRBV7-9 and TRBJ2-2; TRBD1 might be the D (6 bases). CDR1 and CDR2 (germline): SEHNR, FQNEAQ (reference sequence). CDR3 size: 18 residues. Between the trimmed V and J ends, which lost 4 bases and 1 base, there was a span of 19 bases. For the CDR3, the DNA is TGTGCCAGCAGCTCACCTGGACAGAAAAGGGGGAACACCGGGGAGCTGTTTTTT. Residues: CASSSPGQKRGNTGELFF.

The chain carries TRBV18 and TRBJ1-2; weak D call: TRBD1 (5 bases). There are 13 residues in the CDR3. The germline gives CDR1 KGHSH, CDR2 LQKENI. Between the trimmed V and J ends, which lost 3 bases and 6 bases, there was a span of 11 bases. The CDR3 coding sequence is TGTGCCAGCTCACCCCAGGGTCCGGATGGCTACACCTTC. This codes for CASSPQGPDGYTF. The full variable domain, completed using reference TRBV18 and TRBJ1-2, is NAGVMQNPRHLVRRRGQEARLRCSPMKGHSHVYWYRQLPEEGLKFMVYLQKENIIDESGMPKERFSAEFPKEGPSILRIQQVVRGDSAAYFCASSPQGPDGYTFGSGTRLTVV.

This clone was found once. One end of the junction fails to match germline, which may point to a read error. The CDR3 sequence: CASSERGREAHF. CDR3 sequence (DNA): TGTGCCAGCAGTGAGAGGGGCAGGGAGGCTCACTTT. The V gene is TRBV6-1, the J gene TRBJ1-1, with TRBD1 as a possible D gene (5 bases). CDR1 is MNHNS, CDR2 SASEGT, per germline. The CDR3 loop spans 12 amino acids.

This rearrangement joins TRBV6-1 to TRBJ2-5, with 9 bases lining up with TRBD1. J lost 5 bases, V lost 8 bases, and 9 bases had no gene match. CDR1 is MNHNS, CDR2 SASEGT, per germline. The CDR3 totals 14 residues. CDR3 DNA sequence: TGTGCCAGCTTTGACAGGGGGACGAGGGAGACCCAGTACTTC. Its protein is CASFDRGTRETQYF.